This TCR beta chain was captured by sequencing in a study of Ad26.COV2.S vaccination and SARS-CoV-2 variants. Findings and limits, study-wide: Recipients given vaccine exceeded placebo recipients in spike-specific TCR breadth.

Treatment here: roughly 18 received Ad26.COV2.S at low or high dose, single or two shots; 5 received placebo; per-sample allocation not given. It was on day 63 after the first vaccine or placebo injection that samples were taken. To note about this clone: What it recognizes is unknown.

The CDR3 has 15 residues. Germline values: CDR1 MNHNY, CDR2 SVGAGI (reference sequence). The germline V and J ends were trimmed by 0 bases and 0 bases, with 9 bases remaining between them. Assay used: immunoSEQ multiplex PCR; TCRdb lists only in-frame clones, some missing. Among about 350,000 clones listed, around 89% were seen once. The source of this sequence is a person aged 18-65 years who received the Ad26.COV2.S COVID-19 vaccine or a placebo. The source material was peripheral blood, sampled in a trial of Ad26.COV2.S vaccine versus placebo. This chain connects TRBV6-6 to TRBJ2-7; no reliable D call. For the CDR3, the DNA is TGTGCCAGCAGTTACTCGGCAGCCCTCTCCTACGAGCAGTACTTC. Protein sequence: CASSYSAALSYEQYF.